This T cell receptor beta chain was observed in a study of cytomegalovirus exposure and HLA in healthy donors. General observations from the study: Most TCR sequences were seen very rarely across donors, but some public TCRs occurred in many.

With termini counted, the CDR3 has 24 amino acids. Use of 60 Vbeta and 13 Jbeta primers characterized the PCR. Sequencing used immunoSEQ multiplex PCR; TCRdb keeps in-frame clones, though not all of them. The sample has approximately 160,000 clones; approximately 80% are singletons. About this clone: The antigen is not known. The DNA is omitted, as the CDR3 cannot be located on it reliably, and the CDR3 follows TCRdb's listing.

The chain couples TRBV21-1 to TRBJ1-2; the D call TRBD1 from the table was never checked on the DNA. TRBV21-1 is designated a pseudogene. The sample taken for sequencing was PBMCs. The receptor comes from a man between 18 and 35 years old in good health and CMV-seronegative. This CDR3 reads CASSKGKGPWQTANYGYTFVGYTF.